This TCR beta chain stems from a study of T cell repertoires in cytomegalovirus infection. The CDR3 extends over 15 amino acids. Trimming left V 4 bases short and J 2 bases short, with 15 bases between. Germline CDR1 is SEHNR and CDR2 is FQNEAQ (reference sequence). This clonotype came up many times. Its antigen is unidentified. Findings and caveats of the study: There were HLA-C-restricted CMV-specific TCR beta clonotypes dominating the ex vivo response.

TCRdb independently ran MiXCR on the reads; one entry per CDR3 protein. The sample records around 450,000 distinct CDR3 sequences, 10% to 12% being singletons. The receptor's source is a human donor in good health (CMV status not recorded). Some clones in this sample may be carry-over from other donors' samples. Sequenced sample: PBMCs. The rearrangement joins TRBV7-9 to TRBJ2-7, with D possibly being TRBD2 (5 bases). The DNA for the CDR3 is TGTGCCAGCAGCTCAGGACTGGTCGGTGCCTACGAGCAGTACTTC. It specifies CASSSGLVGAYEQYF.